A single sample is the source of the 19 T cell receptor beta chains below, sequenced in a study of T cells in severe cutaneous drug reactions. Bulk and single-cell libraries used iRepertoire multiplex PCR with TCR subtype-specific primers. TCRdb reprocessed the multiplex PCR reads and reports one entry per CDR3 protein, with no DNA. The record lists 2,500 to 3,500 distinct CDR3 sequences, of which the ten most abundant hold approximately 50%. Sequenced patients had Stevens-Johnson syndrome or toxic epidermal necrolysis caused by carbamazepine. The sample consisted of cells from a skin blister. These TCRs come from a human donor with toxic epidermal necrolysis, a severe cutaneous drug reaction.

The chain carries TRBV20-1 and TRBJ2-1; TCRdb selects TRBD2, and the lack of DNA leaves this call unchecked. Germline lookup yields CDR1 DFQATT and CDR2 SNEGSKA (reference sequence). This CDR3 spans 14 amino acids. The CDR3 sequence: CSVPGLAGYNEQFF.

V is TRBV19 and J is TRBJ1-5. From germline, CDR1 is LNHDA and CDR2 SQIVND (reference sequence). CDR3 length: 13 amino acids. The CDR3 spells CASSLDRNQPQHF.

The rearrangement uses TRBV9 and TRBJ2-3; TCRdb names TRBD1, which stays unverified in the absence of DNA. The CDR3 loop spans 14 amino acids. Germline V gene lookup returns CDR1 SGDLS and CDR2 YYNGEE. The CDR3 sequence: CASAGTGIPDTQYF.

The chain is built from TRBV7-9 and TRBJ1-5; TCRdb reports TRBD1, a call that lacks DNA to check it against. Looked up from germline, CDR1 is SEHNR and CDR2 is FQNEAQ (reference sequence). The CDR3 length is 14 residues. Here the CDR3 reads CASSTVGRNQPQHF.

The chain joins TRBV27 to TRBJ2-3; the D gene TCRdb calls, TRBD1, cannot be checked with no DNA. This CDR3 is built from 14 residues. Germline lookup yields CDR1 MNHEY and CDR2 SMNVEV (reference sequence). The CDR3 sequence: CASSDNPRGDTQYF.

Here the CDR3 reads CSAVGVNTEAFF. This chain joins TRBV20-1 and TRBJ1-1; the D call from TCRdb, TRBD1, cannot be confirmed without DNA. Germline V gene lookup returns CDR1 DFQATT and CDR2 SNEGSKA (reference sequence). The CDR3 sequence is 12 residues long.

V and J are TRBV20-1 and TRBJ2-5; TCRdb selects TRBD1, and the lack of DNA leaves this call unchecked. The CDR3 is made up of 12 amino acids. CDR1 DFQATT and CDR2 SNEGSKA come from the germline V gene (reference sequence). CDR3 residues: CSARRQGETQYF.

The rearrangement uses TRBV6-2 or TRBV6-3 and TRBJ1-5; TCRdb designates TRBD1, a call that cannot be tested without DNA. The CDR3 is 16 amino acids. Germline CDR1 is MNHEY and CDR2 is SVGEGT. Here the CDR3 reads CASGDTRQGSNQPQHF.

The V call is TRBV27, the J call TRBJ1-5. Germline CDR1 is MNHEY and CDR2 is SMNVEV (reference sequence). The CDR3 loop spans 12 amino acids. Here the CDR3 reads CASSFGNQPQHF.

This clonotype registers medium-sized by frequency. The chain has TRBV27 and TRBJ2-1; TCRdb indicates TRBD2, and absent DNA this call remains unverified. The length of the CDR3 is 14 residues. CDR1 and CDR2 from the germline V gene are MNHEY and SMNVEV (reference sequence). The CDR3 region is CASRPGLGINEQFF.

The rearrangement links TRBV6-2 or TRBV6-3 to TRBJ2-7. The length of the CDR3 is 12 residues. Germline lookup yields CDR1 MNHEY and CDR2 SVGEGT. CDR3 region: CASSHNRYEQYF.

This sequence joins TRBV30 and TRBJ2-7. Germline assignment: CDR1 GTSNPN and CDR2 SVGIG (reference sequence). This CDR3 spans 12 amino acids. The CDR3 sequence is CAWSPGTYEQYF.

The chain couples TRBV7-8 to TRBJ2-5; no DNA is available, so the TRBD2 call from TCRdb remains unchecked. This CDR3 is built from 17 residues. The germline CDR1 and CDR2 sequences are SGHVS and FQNEAQ. The CDR3 spells CASSLEPGLTIKETQYF.

The chain has TRBV7-8 and TRBJ1-5. In germline, CDR1 is SGHVS, CDR2 FQNEAQ. The CDR3 runs 14 residues. The CDR3 reads CASSFHSPNQPQHF.

The rearrangement links TRBV18 to TRBJ1-1. The germline CDR1 and CDR2 sequences are KGHSH and LQKENI. The CDR3 totals 14 residues. The CDR3 reads CASSPGVLNTEAFF.

This sequence joins TRBV7-2 and TRBJ2-7; TCRdb selects TRBD2, and the lack of DNA leaves this call unchecked. The CDR3 consists of 15 residues. Germline V gene lookup returns CDR1 SGHTA and CDR2 FQGNSA. The CDR3 reads CASSFGTSGAYEQYF.

V gene TRBV6-1 combines with J gene TRBJ1-2; lacking DNA, the TRBD1 call made by TCRdb goes unchecked. Per germline, CDR1 MNHNS and CDR2 SASEGT. The CDR3 covers 15 residues. The CDR3: CASSEEGGGAYGYTF.

The chain couples TRBV12-3 or TRBV12-4 to TRBJ2-2. There are 18 residues in the CDR3. The CDR3 sequence is CASSLALGITFGSGTRFF.

The CDR3 spells CASTGSSYEQYF. The V call is TRBV2, the J call TRBJ2-7. This CDR3 has 12 residues. Germline loops: CDR1 SNHLY, CDR2 FYNNEI.